This TCR beta chain was captured in a study of blood T cell repertoires in COVID-19. The wider study: Samples representing acute and convalescent COVID-19 were sourced from the United States, Italy and Spain. T cells, B-cell-depleted T cells, or PBMCs supplied cDNA or gDNA.

The CDR3 covers 14 residues. Germline CDR1 and CDR2: SGHRS and YFSETQ. The V end was cut by 0 bases, the J end by 1 base, with 4 bases between. Per the original methods: Reference gene primer amplification gave estimated nucleated cell counts. Sequencing was performed with immunoSEQ multiplex PCR; in TCRdb, only in-frame clones are kept and a portion is missing. The V and J calls and clone size were taken over from that table, and D and trimming were inferred from the DNA. In the table there are approximately 170,000 clones, over 75% of which are singletons. The clonotype originates from a man older than 75 with COVID-19, enrolled during active disease. The genes are TRBV5-1 and TRBJ2-2, with D uncertain. Sequences were obtained from peripheral blood. The CDR3 spells CASSLAQNTGELFF. The CDR3 DNA follows: TGCGCCAGCAGCTTGGCCCAGAACACCGGGGAGCTGTTTTTT.